This entry concerns a single TCR beta chain. It has no known antigen specificity. Base qualities are not provided; no much larger clone lies one nucleotide away. From V the trimming removes 6 bases and from J it removes 10 bases, while the gene matches leave 4 bases of the junction unaccounted for. The germline V gene (reference sequence) supplies CDR1 MNHEY and CDR2 SMNVEV. The CDR3 runs 13 residues from the cysteine to the phenylalanine. Only the CDR3 region is kept as DNA, spanning 39 bases read in frame from base 1. Enrolling through a virtual design, the prospective study's participants ranged in age from about 18 to 89 years and lived across 20 to 30 United States geographic areas. In the prospective study, cohorts were assigned on the basis of participant-reported clinical history obtained from a screening survey and a study questionnaire. Recovered participants in ImmuneRACE Cohort 3 were defined by two consecutive negative NP/OP PCR tests, clearance by a healthcare professional, or resolution of symptoms. Mobile phlebotomists in the prospective study collected whole blood, serum and a nasopharyngeal or oropharyngeal swab from every participant. Over an approximately 2-month period, participants in the prospective study had the option of providing additional blood draws and questionnaires. Prospective study blood samples were shipped either frozen or at room temperature before DNA extraction.

TCRbeta CDR3 regions were amplified from genomic DNA by means of the immunoSEQ Assay, a bias-controlled multiplex PCR. On the study's bioinformatics: The number of nucleated cells in each sample was estimated by amplification of reference gene primers within the assay. Sequence reads were collapsed and filtered to measure the absolute abundance of every unique TCRbeta CDR3 rearrangement. Productive Simpson clonality was computed per sample as the square root of Simpson's diversity index over productive rearrangements. The immuneACCESS repertoire file appears here via TCRdb, limited to in-frame rearrangements. These files lack a portion of the clones; in checked studies, under half of the deficit traces to unresolved V genes, and the cause of the others is not known. The D gene and trimming were derived from the DNA, and the V and J assignments and clone size from that table. This sample is represented by some 240,000 clones; about four fifths of them were singletons. 3.4% of the sample belongs to the ten largest clones.

This entry comes from a study of blood T cell repertoires in COVID-19 (TCRdb year 2020). In terms of the full investigation: Samples from collaborators originated in the United States, Italy and Spain and spanned both the acute and convalescent phases of COVID-19. The repertoires were released in a freely available public database intended as a resource for research on the immune response to SARS-CoV-2. Subjects who had been exposed to COVID-19, were actively infected with it, or had recovered from it provided the deeply sampled blood TCRbeta repertoires that made up the dataset. A de-identified subject ID, COVID-19 status, age in years and sex were almost always included in the sample metadata. Samples were obtained from the ongoing ImmuneRACE study (first 160 participants) and from 1,000 to 1,500 subjects provided by 6 global collaborators. Where available, HLA class I and class II types were obtained from metadata supplied by the sample provider rather than from assay-based typing. The prospective study material was composed of cDNA or gDNA derived from T cells, B-cell-depleted T cells, or PBMCs.

The paper's findings and limits, for the study overall: How much clinical and demographic metadata was included differed by source and by participant, and the metadata was provided uncurated.

The chain couples TRBV27 to TRBJ1-4; 11 central nucleotides agree with TRBD1. Sequencing was performed on PBMCs or T cells enriched from blood (not recorded which). This TCR came from a man aged 45-60 years who had recovered from COVID-19. The DNA sequence is as follows: TGTGCCAGCAGGGACAGGGGGCGCAGAAAACTGTTTTTT. Translated, it reads CASRDRGRRKLFF.